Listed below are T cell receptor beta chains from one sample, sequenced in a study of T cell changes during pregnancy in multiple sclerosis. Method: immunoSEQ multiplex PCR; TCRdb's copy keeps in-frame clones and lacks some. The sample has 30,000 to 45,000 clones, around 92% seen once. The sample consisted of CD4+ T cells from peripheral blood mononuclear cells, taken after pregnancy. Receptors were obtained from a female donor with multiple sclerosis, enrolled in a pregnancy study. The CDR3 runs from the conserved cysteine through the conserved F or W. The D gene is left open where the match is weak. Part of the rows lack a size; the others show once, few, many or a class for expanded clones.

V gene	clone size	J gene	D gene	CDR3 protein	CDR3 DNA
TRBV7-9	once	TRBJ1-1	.	CASSASNTEAFF	TGTGCCAGCAGCGCGAGTAACACTGAAGCTTTCTTT
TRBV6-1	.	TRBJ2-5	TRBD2	CASKFTGGETQYF	TGTGCCAGCAAATTTACGGGGGGAGAGACCCAGTACTTC
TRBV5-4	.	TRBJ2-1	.	CASSIRTDGNEQFF	TGTGCCAGCAGCATACGGACAGATGGCAATGAGCAGTTCTTC
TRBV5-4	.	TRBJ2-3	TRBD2	CASSPFSTSGADTQYF	TGTGCCAGCAGCCCCTTCTCGACTAGCGGGGCTGATACGCAGTATTTT
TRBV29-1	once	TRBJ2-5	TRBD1	CSARWTGMETQYF	TGCAGCGCTCGGTGGACAGGGATGGAGACCCAGTACTTC
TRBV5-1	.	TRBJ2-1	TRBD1	CASVPGQGIDEQFF	TGCGCCAGCGTCCCGGGACAGGGGATCGATGAGCAGTTCTTC
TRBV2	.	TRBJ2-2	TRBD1	CASRIDRGSTGELFF	TGTGCCAGCAGAATTGACAGGGGCTCCACCGGGGAGCTGTTTTTT
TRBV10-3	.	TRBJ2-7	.	CAITPGTSSYEQYF	TGTGCCATCACCCCAGGTACGAGCTCCTACGAGCAGTACTTC
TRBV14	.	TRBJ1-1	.	CASSRDINTEAFF	TGTGCCAGCAGCCGGGACATAAACACTGAAGCTTTCTTT
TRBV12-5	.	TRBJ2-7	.	CASALGQGLYEQYF	TGTGCTAGTGCCCTGGGACAAGGGTTGTACGAGCAGTACTTC
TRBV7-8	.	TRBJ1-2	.	CASSLAQGGGYTF	TGTGCCAGCAGCTTAGCCCAGGGTGGTGGCTACACCTTC
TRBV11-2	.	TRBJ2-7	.	CASSPRQAHEQYF	TGTGCCAGCAGCCCCCGACAGGCCCACGAGCAGTACTTC